Listed here is a single T cell receptor (beta chain). Its antigen is currently not known. No base quality information exists; no much larger clone differs at one position. The collaborating institutions used their own protocols to collect whole blood in K2EDTA tubes. For TCRbeta analysis, collaborators shipped samples as frozen whole blood, isolated PBMCs, or DNA extracted from either of those sample types. TCRbeta CDR3 regions were amplified from genomic DNA using the immunoSEQ Assay, a bias-controlled multiplex PCR. As for how the authors treated the data: The number of nucleated cells in each sample was estimated from the amplification of reference gene primers within the assay. To quantify the absolute abundance of each unique TCRbeta CDR3 rearrangement, sequence reads were collapsed and filtered. For each sample, productive Simpson clonality was calculated by taking the square root of Simpson's diversity index across productive rearrangements. Sourced from immuneACCESS, this table was stored by TCRdb with only in-frame sequences that have V and J called. A share of the clones is absent; for the studies checked, an unresolved V gene accounts for under half, and the remainder has no known explanation. The DNA was the basis for D and trimming; V, J and clone size are from that table. For this sample the table gives some 15,000 clones, of which approximately 86% were detected only once. The ten largest clonotypes hold roughly 2.5% of the sample.

The data are from a study of blood T cell repertoires in COVID-19 (dated by TCRdb to about 2020). For the study in its entirety: Samples covering the acute and convalescent phases of COVID-19 were provided by collaborators in the United States, Italy and Spain. The samples were drawn from the first 160 participants of the ongoing ImmuneRACE study and from 1,254 subjects provided by 6 global collaborators. Subjects who had been exposed to COVID-19, were actively infected with it, or had recovered from it provided the deeply sampled blood TCRbeta repertoires that made up the dataset. Where available, HLA class I and class II types were obtained from metadata supplied by the sample provider rather than from assay-based typing. The prospective study material was composed of cDNA or gDNA derived from T cells, B-cell-depleted T cells, or PBMCs. A freely available public database, intended as a resource for researchers studying the immune response to SARS-CoV-2, is where the repertoires were released. The sample metadata nearly always contained a de-identified subject ID, COVID-19 status, age in years and sex. On the study overall, not on this receptor specifically: Clinical and demographic metadata were provided uncurated, with the amount varying by source and participant.

The source is a human donor in a cohort sampled during active COVID-19. The sample taken for sequencing was peripheral blood.

The nucleotides read TGTGCCAGTAGTACGATACAGGGGTTCTCCTACGAGCAGTACTTC. Translation gives CASSTIQGFSYEQYF. The V gene is TRBV19 and the J gene is TRBJ2-7; 7 junctional bases match TRBD1. From a lookup of the germline V gene (reference sequence), CDR1 and CDR2 are LNHDA and SQIVND. V is cut back by 4 bases and J by 0 bases, with 6 bases in the junction unmatched. The CDR3 sequence holds 15 residues, the cysteine and phenylalanine included. The only DNA kept is the CDR3, 45 bases in frame from the first base. Extended through the reference TRBV19 and TRBJ2-7 proteins, this CDR3 yields the full variable domain: DGGITQSPKYLFRKEGQNVTLSCEQNLNHDAMYWYRQDPGQGLRLIYYSQIVNDFQKGDIAEGYSVSREKKESFPLTVTSAQKNPTAFYLCASSTIQGFSYEQYFGPGTRLTVT.